These 8 T cell receptor beta chains were sequenced from one sample in a study of blood T cell repertoires in COVID-19 (dated by TCRdb to 2020 to 2021). The library was made by the immunoSEQ multiplex PCR assay. TCRdb's version of the immuneACCESS table is confined to in-frame rearrangements and falls short of the full clone set. An unresolved V gene accounts for under half of the shortfall where checked; the remainder is of unknown origin. This sample comprises 150,000 to 200,000 clones, about 88% of them detected only once. The ten largest account for around 1.9% of the sample. Sequencing used peripheral blood. The receptor set was obtained from a man between 65 and 85 years old with active or convalescent COVID-19.

The gene calls are TRBV28 and TRBJ2-3, with 14 bases identical to TRBD2. This CDR3 region has 17 residues. Germline-derived CDR1 and CDR2 are MDHEN and SYDVKM. With 4 bases clipped from V and 4 bases from J, the junction kept 7 bases outside the gene matches. Here the CDR3 reads CASSYQGLAGDSDTQYF. The DNA of the CDR3 is TGTGCCAGCAGTTATCAGGGACTAGCGGGAGACTCAGATACGCAGTATTTT.

This clone was seen more than once but under ten times. The chain combines TRBV28 with TRBJ2-7; the D gene is possibly TRBD2 (6 bases). This CDR3 comprises 17 residues. Germline CDR1 and CDR2: MDHEN and SYDVKM. The V end was cut by 5 bases, the J end by 3 bases, with 23 bases between. The CDR3 reads CASSEGDPGRYSYEQYF. The CDR3 coding sequence is TGTGCCAGCAGTGAAGGGGACCCCGGGAGATACAGCTACGAGCAGTACTTC. The complete variable domain, with remaining parts taken from reference TRBV28 and TRBJ2-7, reads DVKVTQSSRYLVKRTGEKVFLECVQDMDHENMFWYRQDPGLGLRLIYFSYDVKMKEKGDIPEGYSVSREKKERFSLILESASTNQTSMYLCASSEGDPGRYSYEQYFGPGTRLTVT.

The chain joins TRBV5-1 to TRBJ2-1; no firm D call. Germline CDR1 is SGHRS and CDR2 is YFSETQ. CDR3 length: 13 residues. V was cut by 5 bases and J by 0 bases, with 6 bases left in between. The chain's CDR3 is CASSSSSYNEQFF. The DNA of the CDR3 is TGCGCCAGCAGTTCGAGCTCCTACAATGAGCAGTTCTTC.

The table lists this clone with a count of one. The chain carries TRBV30 and TRBJ1-6, with D possibly being TRBD1 (6 bases). CDR3 length: 13 amino acids. V gave up 3 bases and J gave up 6 bases, with 9 bases separating them. Germline CDR1 is GTSNPN and CDR2 is SVGIG (reference sequence). DNA of the CDR3: TGTGCCTGGAGCAGGGGAACTAATTCACCCCTCCACTTT. Translated, it gives CAWSRGTNSPLHF.

The V gene is TRBV14, the J gene TRBJ2-1, with 12 bases fitting TRBD2. Unmatched junction bases numbered 7, after V lost 4 bases and J lost 9 bases. Germline CDR1 is SGHDN and CDR2 is FVKESK. This CDR3 has 15 residues. The CDR3 here is CASSPRTSGTAEQFF. DNA of the CDR3: TGTGCCAGCAGCCCCCGGACTAGCGGGACAGCTGAGCAGTTCTTC.

The DNA of the CDR3 is TGTGCCAGCAGCCTGCGTGCTGGTAGGAACACCGGGGAGCTGTTTTTT. Protein: CASSLRAGRNTGELFF. The chain couples TRBV3-1 (or the pseudogene TRBV3-2) to TRBJ2-2; D call uncertain. This CDR3 region has 16 residues. Per germline, CDR1 LGHDT and CDR2 YNNKEL (reference sequence). The V end lost 4 bases, the J end lost 1 base, and 13 bases lay between the germline ends.

The chain is built from TRBV5-1 and TRBJ2-5, with TRBD1 as a possible D gene (6 bases). V lost 1 base to trimming and J lost 1 base, with 8 bases between them. Germline V lookup: CDR1 SGHRS, CDR2 YFSETQ. The CDR3 has 14 residues. The CDR3 sequence is CASSLRGGQETQYF. In nucleotides, the CDR3 is TGCGCCAGCAGCTTGCGAGGGGGCCAAGAGACCCAGTACTTC.

The chain uses TRBV11-2 and TRBJ2-5; TRBD1 agrees at 7 bases. The V segment lost 4 bases and the J segment 2 bases; nucleotides outside the gene matches: 1. The CDR3 is 13 amino acids. Germline V gene lookup returns CDR1 SGHAT and CDR2 FQNNGV. CDR3 residues: CASSWGQQETQYF. The CDR3, as DNA: TGTGCCAGCAGCTGGGGACAGCAAGAGACCCAGTACTTC.